These 9 T cell receptor beta chains were sequenced from one sample in a study of glioma-infiltrating T cells after dendritic cell vaccination. Generated by immunoSEQ multiplex PCR, the TCRdb table keeps only in-frame clones and is missing some. The sample shows 90,000 or so clones, over 75% of them seen only once. Time point of the sample: after dendritic cell vaccination, including at tumor progression/relapse. The sequencing used blood, collected after dendritic cell vaccination. Receptors were obtained from a human donor with glioblastoma.

On this clone itself: The sample holds other DNA sequences that translate to the same CDR3. The rearrangement links TRBV18 to TRBJ1-1; 7 bases map to TRBD1. V was pared by 6 bases and J by 4 bases, with 8 bases of the junction left unmatched. The CDR3 consists of 14 residues. The germline V gene has CDR1 KGHSH and CDR2 LQKENI. CDR3 region: CASSPKSGGTEAFF. The CDR3 coding sequence is TGTGCCAGCTCGCCGAAGTCAGGGGGCACTGAAGCTTTCTTT.

This chain links TRBV6-4 with TRBJ1-1; D is unclear. Germline lookup yields CDR1 MRHNA and CDR2 SNTAGT. The V end lost 9 bases, the J end lost 2 bases, and 10 bases lay between the germline ends. The CDR3 runs 12 residues. CDR3 sequence reads: CARTRYNTEAFF. The CDR3 coding sequence is TGTGCCAGGACACGGTACAACACTGAAGCTTTCTTT.

This clone has a handful of counts. The J gene is TRBJ2-6, the V gene TRBV18; D is perhaps TRBD1 (6 bases). Trimming removed 4 bases from V and 1 base from J, with 14 bases in between. CDR1 is KGHSH, CDR2 LQKENI, per germline. This CDR3 is 17 amino acids long. The CDR3 DNA sequence: TGTGCCAGCTCACAAAACGCAGGGGATTCTGGGGCCAACGTCCTGACTTTC. Translated: CASSQNAGDSGANVLTF.

The chain employs TRBV12-5 and TRBJ2-1; D possibly corresponds to TRBD2 (6 bases). The V gene's germline CDR1 is LGHNT and CDR2 FRNRAP. The CDR3 has 16 residues. V lost 0 bases and J lost 0, with 9 bases in between. The CDR3 DNA is TGTGCTAGTGGTTTGGTACCCGGGAGCTCCTACAATGAGCAGTTCTTC. It translates to CASGLVPGSSYNEQFF. Looking up the rest from reference TRBV12-5 and TRBJ2-1 gives the full variable domain: DARVTQTPRHKVTEMGQEVTMRCQPILGHNTVFWYRQTMMQGLELLAYFRNRAPLDDSGMPKDRFSAEMPDATLATLKIQPSEPRDSAVYFCASGLVPGSSYNEQFFGPGTRLTVL.

V and J are TRBV29-1 and TRBJ2-4; D call uncertain. Germline CDR1 and CDR2: SQVTM and ANQGSEA. Trimming shortened V by 8 bases and J by 5 bases, and 16 bases separated the two germline ends. This CDR3 has 13 amino acids. The CDR3 DNA follows: TGCAGCTATCGAGTGGCACGGGAAAACATTCAGTACTTC. Its translation: CSYRVARENIQYF.

CDR3 nucleotide sequence: TGTGCCACCAAGACAGGGGGGGTTACCACCGGGGAGCTGTTTTTT. It specifies CATKTGGVTTGELFF. The V call is TRBV2, the J call TRBJ2-2; 9 nucleotides line up with TRBD1. The CDR3 sequence is 15 residues long. V shed 10 bases, J shed 4 bases, and the junction held 10 bases outside the gene matches. Germline V gene sequence: CDR1 SNHLY, CDR2 FYNNEI. Drawing the rest from reference TRBV2 and TRBJ2-2, the complete variable domain is EPEVTQTPSHQVTQMGQEVILRCVPISNHLYFYWYRQILGQKVEFLVSFYNNEISEKSEIFDDQFSVERPDGSNFTLKIRSTKLEDSAMYFCATKTGGVTTGELFFGEGSRLTVL.

This chain uses TRBV27 with TRBJ1-2, with D perhaps matching TRBD1 (5 bases). The CDR3 sequence is 16 residues long. V shed 7 bases and J shed 5 bases, with 23 bases lying between them. CDR1 MNHEY and CDR2 SMNVEV come from the germline V gene (reference sequence). In DNA form, the CDR3 reads TGTGCCAGCATTCCATCGGTGGGGGGGGTGTTATATGGCTACACCTTC. Protein sequence: CASIPSVGGVLYGYTF.

J is TRBJ2-7 and V is TRBV6-1, with 8 bases fitting TRBD2. V was clipped by 3 bases and J by 0 bases; unmatched bases: 13. The CDR3 is made up of 18 amino acids. Per the germline V gene, CDR1 is MNHNS and CDR2 is SASEGT. CDR3 in amino acids: CASSERGEWRPGSYEQYV. The CDR3, as DNA: TGTGCCAGCAGTGAGCGGGGGGAATGGAGGCCTGGCTCCTACGAGCAGTACGTC.

The V and J genes are TRBV10-1 and TRBJ2-1, with D perhaps TRBD1 (6 bases). Trimming cost V 2 bases and J 5 bases, with 10 bases left between them. Germline CDR1 WNHNN, CDR2 SYGVQD (reference sequence). This CDR3 comprises 14 residues. The CDR3: CASSEAGADNEQFF. The CDR3 bases are TGCGCCAGCAGTGAGGCAGGGGCGGACAATGAGCAGTTCTTC.